Following are 22 T cell receptor beta chains from one sample sequenced in a study of Graves' ophthalmopathy and Graves' hyperthyroidism. Amplified material comprised TCR beta CDR3 regions derived from RNA transcripts. An initial RT-PCR round employing HTBI primers preceded a second-round multiplex PCR. From the multiplex PCR reads, TCRdb called clonotypes with MiXCR, one entry per CDR3 protein. This table has over a million distinct CDR3 sequences, roughly two fifths appearing once. Sequences were obtained from peripheral blood or thyroid tissue (not recorded which). Receptor source: an adult man with Graves' hyperthyroidism.

The V call is TRBV18, the J call TRBJ1-2; 7 nucleotides line up with TRBD1. The CDR3 length is 16 residues. J gave up 4 bases and V 2 bases, and 10 bases lay outside the gene matches. Germline V gene sequence: CDR1 KGHSH, CDR2 LQKENI. This CDR3 is CASSPYGQARGYGYTF. DNA of the CDR3: TGTGCCAGCTCACCATACGGACAGGCCAGAGGCTATGGCTACACCTTC. Complete variable domain (other parts from reference TRBV18 and TRBJ1-2): NAGVMQNPRHLVRRRGQEARLRCSPMKGHSHVYWYRQLPEEGLKFMVYLQKENIIDESGMPKERFSAEFPKEGPSILRIQQVVRGDSAAYFCASSPYGQARGYGYTFGSGTRLTVV.

CDR3: CSARGRDRGDYGYTF. The CDR3 DNA follows: TGCAGTGCTCGGGGCCGGGACAGGGGGGACTATGGCTACACCTTC. V gene TRBV20-1 combines with J gene TRBJ1-2; 11 bases are shared with TRBD1. This CDR3 is 15 amino acids long. J gave up 3 bases and V 5 bases, and 8 bases lay outside the gene matches. The germline gives CDR1 DFQATT, CDR2 SNEGSKA (reference sequence).

About this clonotype: It may be a read error: a sequence one base away is much more abundant. J is TRBJ2-5 and V is TRBV7-2, with D perhaps assigned TRBD1 or TRBD2 (5 bases each). This CDR3 contains 17 residues. The ends were cut back, 4 bases at V and 7 bases at J, with 25 bases in the middle. Germline CDR1 and CDR2: SGHTA and FQGNSA. The CDR3 protein is CASSSTWRRGPRGTQYF. In DNA, the CDR3 is TGTGCCAGCAGCTCTACGTGGAGACGGGGACCTCGGGGGACCCAGTACTTC. Looking up the rest from reference TRBV7-2 and TRBJ2-5 gives the full variable domain: GAGVSQSPSNKVTEKGKDVELRCDPISGHTALYWYRQSLGQGLEFLIYFQGNSAPDKSGLPSDRFSAERTGGSVSTLTIQRTQQEDSAVYLCASSSTWRRGPRGTQYFGPGTRLLVL.

The V gene is TRBV25-1, the J gene TRBJ2-5, with D possibly called TRBD1 or TRBD2 (5 bases each). Germline lookup yields CDR1 MGHDK and CDR2 SYGVNS. V lost 6 bases and J lost 1, with 12 bases in between. The CDR3 covers 14 residues. CDR3 protein: CASSAWGIQETQYF. CDR3 bases: TGTGCCAGCAGCGCCTGGGGGATCCAAGAGACCCAGTACTTC.

This rearrangement joins TRBV29-1 to TRBJ1-2, with D tentatively TRBD1 (5 bases). This CDR3 spans 13 amino acids. CDR1 SQVTM and CDR2 ANQGSEA come from the germline V gene. V was pared by 6 bases and J by 4 bases, with 15 bases between. CDR3 protein: CSVRPGYAYGYTF. CDR3 in DNA: TGCAGCGTGCGACCAGGGTATGCCTATGGCTACACCTTC.

In this sample, this clonotype turned up many times. V gene TRBV7-8 combines with J gene TRBJ1-1, with no clear D. The CDR3 length is 12 residues. V was trimmed by 3 bases and J by 6 bases, leaving 8 bases between them. The V gene's germline CDR1 is SGHVS and CDR2 FQNEAQ. This chain's CDR3 is CASSFTKAEAFF. CDR3 DNA: TGTGCCAGCAGCTTTACAAAGGCTGAAGCTTTCTTT.

This clonotype came up many times. The V and J genes are TRBV7-2 and TRBJ1-2; D is perhaps TRBD1 (6 bases). Between the trimmed V and J ends, which lost 5 bases and 8 bases, there was a span of 18 bases. The CDR3 totals 14 residues. Germline CDR1 is SGHTA and CDR2 is FQGNSA. For the CDR3, the DNA is TGTGCCAGCAGCCAAGATGCGGGGGGCGGCGGCTACACCTTC. This translates into CASSQDAGGGGYTF. Full variable domain (missing parts from reference TRBV7-2 and TRBJ1-2): GAGVSQSPSNKVTEKGKDVELRCDPISGHTALYWYRQSLGQGLEFLIYFQGNSAPDKSGLPSDRFSAERTGGSVSTLTIQRTQQEDSAVYLCASSQDAGGGGYTFGSGTRLTVV.

This clonotype appeared a few times. With a much larger clone just one base away, this may be a read error. The chain couples TRBV7-2 to TRBJ1-4, with 7 bases fitting TRBD1. CDR1 SGHTA and CDR2 FQGNSA come from the germline V gene. Losses at the gene ends were 4 bases for V and 8 bases for J; bases not matched to a gene: 10. The CDR3 contains 15 residues. The CDR3 sequence is CASSSGRLQGEKLFF. The CDR3 DNA sequence: TGTGCCAGCAGCTCGGGCAGGCTACAGGGGGAAAAACTGTTTTTT.

A note on this clonotype: This clone may be a read error of a much larger clone one base away. The rearrangement joins TRBV2 to TRBJ2-2, with D perhaps TRBD1 (6 bases). The CDR3 contains 15 residues. Trimming shortened V by 11 bases and J by 6 bases, and 22 bases separated the two germline ends. Germline values: CDR1 SNHLY, CDR2 FYNNEI. This chain's CDR3 is CAARDTAGAAGELFF. CDR3 coding DNA: TGTGCCGCTCGGGACACCGCAGGAGCGGCCGGGGAGCTGTTTTTT.

The gene calls are TRBV4-1 and TRBJ2-2, with TRBD2 matching 8 bases. Germline trimming cut 8 bases from V and 5 bases from J; bases unmatched to any gene: 7. CDR3 size: 14 residues. Per germline, CDR1 MGHRA and CDR2 YSYEKL. As DNA, the CDR3 is TGCGCCAGCCGGGGGGCTAGCGGGACCGGGGAGCTGTTTTTT. Translation: CASRGASGTGELFF.

The sample holds many counts of this clonotype. This chain joins TRBV2 and TRBJ2-7; D is uncertain. CDR1 SNHLY and CDR2 FYNNEI come from the germline V gene. V was clipped by 8 bases and J by 2 bases, with 10 bases between them. The CDR3 length is 12 residues. As DNA, the CDR3 is TGTGCCAGCCGGGTCTGGGCCTACGAGCAGTACTTC. It codes for CASRVWAYEQYF.

This clonotype was seen more than once but under ten times. The chain joins TRBV15 to TRBJ2-7; D is possibly TRBD1 or TRBD2 (5 bases each). Trimming removed 7 bases from V and 2 bases from J, with 15 bases in between. There are 14 residues in the CDR3. The V gene's germline CDR1 is LNHNV and CDR2 YYDKDF (reference sequence). The CDR3 reads CATTVGDVTYEQYF. The CDR3 nucleotides read TGTGCCACCACCGTGGGGGACGTTACCTACGAGCAGTACTTC.

This clonotype was detected once. The chain is built from TRBV6-6 and TRBJ1-6; the D gene is possibly TRBD1 (6 bases). CDR3 length: 15 residues. The germline V and J ends were trimmed by 5 bases and 10 bases, with 18 bases remaining between them. CDR1 and CDR2 from the germline V gene are MNHNY and SVGAGI (reference sequence). CDR3 in DNA: TGTGCCAGCAGTCCCCCGGAGGCAGGGGAATCACCCCTCCACTTT. This translates into CASSPPEAGESPLHF.

To note about this clonotype: This may come from a read error, since a much larger clone is one base off. The CDR3 spells CSVERDGISYEQYF. The CDR3, as DNA: TGCAGCGTTGAACGGGACGGGATCTCCTACGAGCAGTACTTC. The chain is built from TRBV29-1 and TRBJ2-7, with D tentatively TRBD1 or TRBD2 (5 bases each). Germline V lookup: CDR1 SQVTM, CDR2 ANQGSEA. The CDR3 sequence is 14 residues long. With 2 bases removed from V and 0 bases from J, the gap between germline ends came to 11 bases.

Many counts were recorded for this clonotype. CDR3 in amino acids: CAINTGDNQPQHF. The CDR3 DNA reads as TGTGCCATCAATACGGGAGACAATCAGCCCCAGCATTTT. This chain uses TRBV10-3 with TRBJ1-5; D is unresolved. CDR1 ENHRY and CDR2 SYGVKD come from the germline V gene. V was pared by 7 bases and J by 3 bases, with 10 bases between. The CDR3 is 13 amino acids.

A remark on this clonotype: One end of the junction is discordant with germline, which a read error may explain. The V gene is TRBV2, the J gene TRBJ1-3; TRBD1 matches at 10 bases. Germline V gives CDR1 SNHLY, CDR2 FYNNEI. This CDR3 spans 13 amino acids. CDR3 coding DNA: TGTGCCAGCAGTTGGACAGGGGGAAGCACCATATATTTT. Translated, it gives CASSWTGGSTIYF. Filled out from reference TRBV2 and TRBJ1-3, the complete variable domain reads EPEVTQTPSHQVTQMGQEVILRCVPISNHLYFYWYRQILGQKVEFLVSFYNNEISEKSEIFDDQFSVERPDGSNFTLKIRSTKLEDSAMYFCASSWTGGSTIYFGEGSWLTVV.

There are a few counts of this clonotype. The chain links TRBV2 to TRBJ1-5; 8 bases align to TRBD1. The germline gives CDR1 SNHLY, CDR2 FYNNEI. J gave up 4 bases and V 4 bases, and 15 bases lay outside the gene matches. The length of the CDR3 is 18 residues. The CDR3 sequence: CASSVSRGGTGLNQPQHF. Here the CDR3 DNA reads TGTGCCAGCAGTGTTAGCAGGGGAGGGACAGGACTAAATCAGCCCCAGCATTTT.

The chain has TRBV7-2 and TRBJ2-6; D remains unclear. Germline CDR1 is SGHTA and CDR2 is FQGNSA. V was trimmed by 5 bases and J by 11 bases, leaving 10 bases between them. This CDR3 comprises 12 residues. The CDR3 nucleotides read TGTGCCAGCAGCCCTGATCCCTACGTCCTGACTTTC. Its translation is CASSPDPYVLTF.

The table lists this clonotype with many counts. The chain couples TRBV7-9 to TRBJ1-3; D unresolved. The CDR3 runs to 14 residues. CDR1 is SEHNR and CDR2 is FQNEAQ in the germline V gene (reference sequence). V lost 5 bases and J lost 0, with 8 bases in between. CDR3 sequence: CASSGSSSGNTIYF. CDR3 DNA sequence: TGTGCCAGCAGCGGGTCAAGCTCTGGAAACACCATATATTTT.

Here the CDR3 reads CATSRAPTGRGETQYF. DNA for the CDR3: TGTGCCACCAGCAGAGCTCCCACAGGGAGAGGAGAGACCCAGTACTTC. This chain uses TRBV15 with TRBJ2-5; D might be TRBD1 (6 bases). The CDR3 contains 16 residues. Between the trimmed V and J ends, which lost 1 base and 4 bases, there was a span of 16 bases. Germline CDR1 reads LNHNV; CDR2 reads YYDKDF (reference sequence).

The chain recombines TRBV24-1 with TRBJ2-7, with a possible D match to TRBD2 (6 bases). This CDR3 contains 13 residues. The germline gives CDR1 KGHDR, CDR2 SFDVKD. Between the trimmed V and J ends, which lost 4 bases and 6 bases, there was a span of 12 bases. CDR3 protein: CATSDGGRSEQYF. In DNA, the CDR3 is TGTGCCACCAGTGACGGGGGAAGGTCCGAGCAGTACTTC.

This chain links TRBV7-9 with TRBJ1-1; no clear D gene. Germline CDR1 is SEHNR and CDR2 is FQNEAQ (reference sequence). Trimming cost V 5 bases and J 3 bases, with 16 bases left between them. CDR3 length equals 15 residues. DNA of the CDR3: TGTGCCAGCAGCCCTCTACTAGCGGCAGACACTGAAGCTTTCTTT. Translating gives CASSPLLAADTEAFF.